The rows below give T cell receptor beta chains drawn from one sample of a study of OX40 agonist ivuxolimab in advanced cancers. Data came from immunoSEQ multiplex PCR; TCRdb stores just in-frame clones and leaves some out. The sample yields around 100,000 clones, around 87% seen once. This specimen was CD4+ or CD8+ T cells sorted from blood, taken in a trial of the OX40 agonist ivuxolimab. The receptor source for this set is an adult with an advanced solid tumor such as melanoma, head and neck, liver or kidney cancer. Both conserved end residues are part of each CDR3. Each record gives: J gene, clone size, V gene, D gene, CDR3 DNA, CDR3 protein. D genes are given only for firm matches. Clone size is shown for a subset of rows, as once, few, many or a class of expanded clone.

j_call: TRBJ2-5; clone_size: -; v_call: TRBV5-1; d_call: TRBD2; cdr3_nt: TGCGCCAGCAGCCCGGGACTAGCGGGACTTAAGACCCAGTACTTC; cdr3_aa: CASSPGLAGLKTQYF
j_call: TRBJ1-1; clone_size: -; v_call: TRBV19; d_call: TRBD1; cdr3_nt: TGTGCCAGTAGTAGGGGACAGGGGTTTGGGAACACTGAAGCTTTCTTT; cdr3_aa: CASSRGQGFGNTEAFF
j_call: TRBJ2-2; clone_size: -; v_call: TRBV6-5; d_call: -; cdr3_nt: TGTGCCAGCAGTTACGACACCCGCGGGGAGCTGTTTTTT; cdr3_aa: CASSYDTRGELFF
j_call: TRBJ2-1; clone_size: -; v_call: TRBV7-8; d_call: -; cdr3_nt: TGTGCCAGCAGCTTGGCCCTACTAGTTGAGCAGTTCTTC; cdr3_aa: CASSLALLVEQFF
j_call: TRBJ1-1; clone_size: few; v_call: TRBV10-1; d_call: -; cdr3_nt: TGCGCCAGCAGTGCGAGAGGGAGCAACACTGAAGCTTTCTTT; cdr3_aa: CASSARGSNTEAFF
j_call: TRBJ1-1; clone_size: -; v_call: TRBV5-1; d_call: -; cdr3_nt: TGCGCCAGCTCTAAGGGCGCAGTGTCAACTGAAGCTTTCTTT; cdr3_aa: CASSKGAVSTEAFF
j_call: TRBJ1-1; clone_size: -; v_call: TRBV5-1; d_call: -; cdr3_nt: TGCGCCAGCAAGGGGGGCGAAAACACTGAAGCTTTCTTT; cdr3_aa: CASKGGENTEAFF
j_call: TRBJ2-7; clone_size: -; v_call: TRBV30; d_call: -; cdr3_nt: TGTGCCTGGAGTGTCAGTGATCAAACCTACGAGCAGTACTTC; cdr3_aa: CAWSVSDQTYEQYF
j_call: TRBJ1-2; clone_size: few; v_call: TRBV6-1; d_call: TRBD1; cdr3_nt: TGTGCCAGCAGTGAAAGGGGGCAGGGCGCGCCCAGGCTTGGCTACACCTTC; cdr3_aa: CASSERGQGAPRLGYTF
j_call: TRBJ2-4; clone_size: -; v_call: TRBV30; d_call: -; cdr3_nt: TGTGCCTGGAGAGCGGCCAGGATAGCCAAAAACATTCAGTACTTC; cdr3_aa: CAWRAARIAKNIQYF